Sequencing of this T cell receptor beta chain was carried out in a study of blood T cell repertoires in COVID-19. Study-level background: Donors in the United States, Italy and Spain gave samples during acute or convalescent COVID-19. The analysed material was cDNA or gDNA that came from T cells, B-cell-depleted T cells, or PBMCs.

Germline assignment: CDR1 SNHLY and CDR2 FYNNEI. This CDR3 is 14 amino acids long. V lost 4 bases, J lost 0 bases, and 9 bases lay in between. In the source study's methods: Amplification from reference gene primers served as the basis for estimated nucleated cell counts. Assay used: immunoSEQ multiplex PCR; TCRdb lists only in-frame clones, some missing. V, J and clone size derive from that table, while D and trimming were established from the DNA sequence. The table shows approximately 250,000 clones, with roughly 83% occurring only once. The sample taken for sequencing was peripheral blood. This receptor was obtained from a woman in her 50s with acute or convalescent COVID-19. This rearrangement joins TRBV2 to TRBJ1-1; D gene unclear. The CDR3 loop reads CASSVASMNTEAFF. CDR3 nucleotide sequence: TGTGCCAGCAGTGTTGCCAGTATGAACACTGAAGCTTTCTTT.